The clone carrying this TCR beta chain was recorded a few times. Its antigen is currently unknown. The data were taken from a study of human T cells and chemical hapten exposure. On the study more broadly: During the roughly 24-week study period, patients had diphenylcyclopropenone applied to the scalp every week. Patch tests applied 0.01% DPC to the upper back and were scored after 6 days.

V was pared by 0 bases and J by 6 bases, with 5 bases of the junction left unmatched. Per the germline V gene, CDR1 is SGHRS and CDR2 is YFSETQ. The length of the CDR3 is 14 residues. Time point in this sample: patch test 1, 2 weeks after DPC sensitization. The treatment is: therapeutic diphenylcyclopropenone sensitization with weekly scalp DPC. Authors' data handling: The number of TCRs in each sample had a median of about 96,000 and spanned roughly 23,224 to 750,000. TCRdb passed the RACE reads through MiXCR, listing each CDR3 protein once. Clone size and V and J calls follow TCRdb, not the original study. The profile covers around 300,000 distinct CDR3 sequences, with around 7% appearing a single time and approximately 8% taken by the ten largest. Findings and caveats of the study: Once DPC sensitization occurred, TCRs above 1 in 1000 frequency showed no change.

This clonotype was obtained from a woman aged 18-30 years with alopecia areata. Some clones in this sample may be carry-over from other donors' samples. The sequencing here drew on whole blood, taken in connection with sensitization to the hapten diphenylcyclopropenone (DPC). The chain recombines TRBV5-1 with TRBJ2-7; 8 bases fit TRBD1. The CDR3 sequence is CASSLGQGNREQYF. CDR3 DNA: TGCGCCAGCAGCTTGGGACAGGGGAACCGCGAGCAGTACTTC. The variable domain in full, with the rest retrieved from reference TRBV5-1 and TRBJ2-7, is KAGVTQTPRYLIKTRGQQVTLSCSPISGHRSVSWYQQTPGQGLQFLFEYFSETQRNKGNFPGRFSGRQFSNSRSEMNVSTLELGDSALYLCASSLGQGNREQYFGPGTRLTVT.